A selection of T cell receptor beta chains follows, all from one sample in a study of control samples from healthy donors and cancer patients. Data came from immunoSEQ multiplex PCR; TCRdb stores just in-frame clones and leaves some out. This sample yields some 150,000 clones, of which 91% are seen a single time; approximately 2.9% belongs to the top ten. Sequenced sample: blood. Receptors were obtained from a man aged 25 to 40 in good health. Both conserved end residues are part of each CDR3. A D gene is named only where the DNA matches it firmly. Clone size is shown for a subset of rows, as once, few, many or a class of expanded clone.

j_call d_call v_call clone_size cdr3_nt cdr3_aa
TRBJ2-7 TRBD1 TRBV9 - TGTGCCAGCAGCCCCGAGACAGGGCTCTACGAGCAGTACTTC CASSPETGLYEQYF
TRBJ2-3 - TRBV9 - TGTGCCAGCAGCCAAGCAACCAGGTCGGGCGGGGGCACAGATACGCAGTATTTT CASSQATRSGGGTDTQYF
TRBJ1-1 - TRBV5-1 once TGCGCCAGCAGCTTGGAGCTGGGACCGAACACTGAAGCTTTCTTT CASSLELGPNTEAFF
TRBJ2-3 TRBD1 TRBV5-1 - TGCGCCAGCAGCTTGGTACAGGGGAGCACAGATACGCAGTATTTT CASSLVQGSTDTQYF
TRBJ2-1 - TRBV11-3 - TGTGCCAGCAGCTCCCCCCTCTACAATGAGCAGTTCTTC CASSSPLYNEQFF
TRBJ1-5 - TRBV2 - TGTGCCAGCGGCGGAGGGGGAAATCAGCCCCAGCATTTT CASGGGGNQPQHF
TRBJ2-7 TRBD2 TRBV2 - TGTGCCACCCATAAACTAGCGGGGGGGTATGAGCAGTACTTC CATHKLAGGYEQYF
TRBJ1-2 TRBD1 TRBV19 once TGTGCCAGTAGTCCATGGGACAGATATGGCTACACCTTC CASSPWDRYGYTF
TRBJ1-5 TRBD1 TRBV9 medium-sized TGTGCCAGCAGCGCACCACAGGGGGCTGGCAATCAGCCCCAGCATTTT CASSAPQGAGNQPQHF
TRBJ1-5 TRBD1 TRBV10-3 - TGTGCCAGTGGAGGGACAGGGTATAGCAATCAGCCCCAGCATTTT CASGGTGYSNQPQHF
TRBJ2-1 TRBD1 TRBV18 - TGTGCCAGCTCACCGACGGGACAGGGGGCGGGTGAGCAGTTCTTC CASSPTGQGAGEQFF
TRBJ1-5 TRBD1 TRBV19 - TGTGCCAGTACCCCGGACAGGGGGCTGGTTCAGCCCCAGCATTTT CASTPDRGLVQPQHF
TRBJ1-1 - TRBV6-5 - TGTGCCAGCAGTTACTCGACCCCACAGGGTGAAGCTTTCTTT CASSYSTPQGEAFF
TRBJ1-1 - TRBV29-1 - TGCAGCGTTCCCAGGGATGTCATGAACACTGAAGCTTTCTTT CSVPRDVMNTEAFF
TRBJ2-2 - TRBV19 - TGTGCCAGTAGCCACGACAGCTTCACCGGGGAGCTGTTTTTT CASSHDSFTGELFF
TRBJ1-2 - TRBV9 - TGTGCCAGCAGCGTAGGCGAGGGTAAGGGACACACTGACTATGGCTACACCTTC CASSVGEGKGHTDYGYTF
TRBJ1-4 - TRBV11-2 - TGTGCCAGCAGCTTAGTCCGGGGCCGCGAAGAAAAACTGTTTTTT CASSLVRGREEKLFF
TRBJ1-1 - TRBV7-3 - TGTGCCAGCAGCTTGGGGCATAGTGGCACTGAAGCTTTCTTT CASSLGHSGTEAFF
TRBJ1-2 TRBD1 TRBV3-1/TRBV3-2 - TGTGCCAGCAGCCGGACCGGGACAGGGGGGGTCAATGGCTACACCTTC CASSRTGTGGVNGYTF
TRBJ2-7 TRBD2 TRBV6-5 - TGTGCCAGCAGCATTAGCGGGGGCGCCTCCTACGAGCAGTACTTC CASSISGGASYEQYF
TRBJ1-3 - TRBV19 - TGTGCCAGTAGTATATGGGGGCTGGAAAACACCATATATTTT CASSIWGLENTIYF
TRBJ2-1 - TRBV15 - TGTGCCACCAGGCGGGGTTTCTACAATGAGCAGTTCTTC CATRRGFYNEQFF
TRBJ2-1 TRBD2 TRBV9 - TGTGCCAGCAGCGTAGAACTAGCGGGGGGGCCCGACAATGAGCAGTTCTTC CASSVELAGGPDNEQFF
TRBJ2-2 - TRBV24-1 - TGTGCCACCAGTGCCCTCCCCGGGGAGCTGTTTTTT CATSALPGELFF
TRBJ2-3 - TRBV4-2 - TGTGCCAGCAGCCAAGATGTGGGGGACACAGATACGCAGTATTTT CASSQDVGDTDTQYF
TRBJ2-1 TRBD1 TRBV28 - TGTGCCAGCAGTGTTTCGACAGGGGTCGATGAGCAGTTCTTC CASSVSTGVDEQFF
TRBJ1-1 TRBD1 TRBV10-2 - TGCGCCAGCGACCCACAGGGGGGGGAGGGTTTCTTT CASDPQGGEGFF
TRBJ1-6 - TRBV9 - TGTGCCAGCAGCGCCCAAGACAGGACTAATTCACCCCTCCACTTT CASSAQDRTNSPLHF
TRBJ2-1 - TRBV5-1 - TGCGCCAGCAGCTTGGTGGCAGGGCTTTGGAATGAGCAGTTCTTC CASSLVAGLWNEQFF
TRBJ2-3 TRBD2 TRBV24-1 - TGTGCCACCAGTGATTTGAGCGGGGGGATCACAGATACGCAGTATTTT CATSDLSGGITDTQYF
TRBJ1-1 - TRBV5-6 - TGTGCCAGCAGCTTGCCCGGCGGGCAACGGTTGGGTGCTTTCTTT CASSLPGGQRLGAFF
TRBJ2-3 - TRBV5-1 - TGCGCCAGCAATGTGGGATTGCGCACAGATACGCAGTATTTT CASNVGLRTDTQYF
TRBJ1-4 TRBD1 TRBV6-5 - TGTGCCAGCAGTTCCAACACAGGGGGCGGGCATGAAAAACTGTTTTTT CASSSNTGGGHEKLFF
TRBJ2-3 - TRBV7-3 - TGTGCCAGCAGCTTAGGTGGTACGCAGTATTTT CASSLGGTQYF
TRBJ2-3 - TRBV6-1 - TGTGCCAGCAGTGAAGAACGAGGGGGGGCAGGAGCGGATACGCAGTATTTT CASSEERGGAGADTQYF
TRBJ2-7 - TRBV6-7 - TGTGCCAGCAGGACGGATCGCGATTCCTACGAGCAGTACTTC CASRTDRDSYEQYF
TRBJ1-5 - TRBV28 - TGTGCCAGCAGTTTAGTTCCGGGAGCCGGGGGCAATCAGCCCCAGCATTTT CASSLVPGAGGNQPQHF
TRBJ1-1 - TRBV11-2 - TGTGCCAGCAGCTTAGGGACAATCGAAGCTTTCTTT CASSLGTIEAFF
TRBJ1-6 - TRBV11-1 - TGTGCCAGCAGCTTATGGGACACGGATTCACCCCTCCACTTT CASSLWDTDSPLHF
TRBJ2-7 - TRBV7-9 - TGTGCCAGCAGCTTAGATTTTGGGCTTGGCGAGCAGTACTTC CASSLDFGLGEQYF
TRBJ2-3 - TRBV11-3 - TGTGCCAGCAGCTCCCGGGACTCTCACACAGATACGCAGTATTTT CASSSRDSHTDTQYF
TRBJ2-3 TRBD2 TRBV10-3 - TGTGCCATCAGTGGGACTAGCGGGGGTAGCACAGATACGCAGTATTTT CAISGTSGGSTDTQYF
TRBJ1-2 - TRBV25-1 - TGTGCCAGCGCCGGGACATCAAGCCATCGGGGCTACACCTTC CASAGTSSHRGYTF
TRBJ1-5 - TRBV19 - TGTGCCAGTAGTATTAGGGGGGCTGGCAATCAGCCCCAGCATTTT CASSIRGAGNQPQHF
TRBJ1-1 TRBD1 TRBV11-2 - TGTGCCAGCAGCTCGACAGGGGCGCAAGCTTTCTTT CASSSTGAQAFF
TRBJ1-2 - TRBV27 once TGTGCCAGCAGTTTTCCGGGGGCCTATGGCTACACCTTC CASSFPGAYGYTF
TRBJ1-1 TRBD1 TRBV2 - TGTGCCAGCGGACAGGGTAGGACTGAAGCTTTCTTT CASGQGRTEAFF
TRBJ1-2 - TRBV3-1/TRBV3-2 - TGTGCCAGCAGCCAATTATCCTATGGCTACACCTTC CASSQLSYGYTF
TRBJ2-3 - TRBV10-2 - TGCGCCAGCAGTGCTAGGCAGCCCACAGATACGCAGTATTTT CASSARQPTDTQYF
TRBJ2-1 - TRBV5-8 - TGTGCCAGCAGCTTGTCGCCCAGCTCTTACAATGAGCAGTTCTTC CASSLSPSSYNEQFF
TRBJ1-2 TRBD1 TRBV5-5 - TGTGCCAGCAGCTTGGGACAGGGTCTCTATGGCTACACCTTC CASSLGQGLYGYTF
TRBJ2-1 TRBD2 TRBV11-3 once TGTGCCAGCAACACCCCCGGGGGGGGATTCAATGAGCAGTTCTTC CASNTPGGGFNEQFF
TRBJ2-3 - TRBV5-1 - TGCGCCAGCAGCTCCTCCCTTAGCACAGATACGCAGTATTTT CASSSSLSTDTQYF
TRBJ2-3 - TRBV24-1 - TGTGCCACCAGTGACCCTGGTGGGGTGGCAGATACGCAGTATTTT CATSDPGGVADTQYF